This T cell receptor (beta chain) was obtained from a study of T-cell reconstitution after alpha-beta-depleted transplantation in children. Whole-study findings and limits: Diversity and T-cell counts at one year after transplant derived mostly from new T cells. Recipient T cells and thymic progenitors that survived were the source of the high TCRbeta diversity seen at day 60 in some patients.

For TCRbeta, the library was prepared with unique molecular identifiers. One entry per CDR3 protein, called by TCRdb with MiXCR from the PCR reads. The data contain fewer than 550,000 distinct CDR3 sequences, roughly 10% of them singletons. As for this clonotype: The target antigen is unknown.

Trimming removed 6 bases from V and 8 bases from J, with 11 bases in between. Germline lookup yields CDR1 DFQATT and CDR2 SNEGSKA (reference sequence). This CDR3 has 11 residues. The J gene is TRBJ2-1, the V gene TRBV20-1; D uncertain. This material consisted of PBMCs, mostly from graft donor cells, taken 180 days after TCRalphabeta/CD19-depleted stem cell transplant. The receptor's source is a female patient aged 2-10 years who had a stem cell transplant for aplastic anemia, so the T cells may come from the graft donor. CDR3 sequence (DNA): TGCAGTGCAAGGACCGTGGATGAGCAGTTCTTC. It is translated as CSARTVDEQFF.